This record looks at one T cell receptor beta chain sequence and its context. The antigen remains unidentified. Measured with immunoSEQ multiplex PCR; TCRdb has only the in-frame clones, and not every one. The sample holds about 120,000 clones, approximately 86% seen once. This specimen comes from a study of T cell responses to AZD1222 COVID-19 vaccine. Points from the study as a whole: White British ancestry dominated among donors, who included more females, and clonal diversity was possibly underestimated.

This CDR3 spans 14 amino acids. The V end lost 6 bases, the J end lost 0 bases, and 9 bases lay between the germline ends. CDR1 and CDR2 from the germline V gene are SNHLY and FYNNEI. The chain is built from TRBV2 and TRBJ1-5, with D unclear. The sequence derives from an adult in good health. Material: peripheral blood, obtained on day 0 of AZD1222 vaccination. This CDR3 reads CASRWAPSNQPQHF. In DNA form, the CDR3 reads TGTGCCAGCAGATGGGCTCCTAGCAATCAGCCCCAGCATTTT.